A selection of T cell receptor beta chains follows, all from one sample in a study of blood T cell repertoires in COVID-19. Assay: immunoSEQ multiplex PCR; the TCRdb copy retains only in-frame clones and omits some. The sample includes some 190,000 clones, roughly nine tenths of them seen just once. Sequenced: PBMCs or T cells enriched from blood (not recorded which). These receptors originate from a woman in her forties with acute COVID-19. CDR3s include the opening cysteine and the closing phenylalanine or tryptophan. D genes are given only for firm matches. Expanded clones get a size class; other rows say once, few or many, or leave the size out.

j_call v_call d_call clone_size cdr3_nt cdr3_aa
TRBJ1-6 TRBV3-1/TRBV3-2 TRBD1 . TGTGCCAGCAGACGACAGGGGGATTCACCCCTCCACTTT CASRRQGDSPLHF
TRBJ2-1 TRBV27 TRBD2 . TGTGCCAGCAGCGACCCGGGGCGGGGGGGCTACAATGAGCAGTTCTTC CASSDPGRGGYNEQFF
TRBJ1-4 TRBV3-1/TRBV3-2 TRBD1 . TGTGCCAGCAGACCACAGGGGGCAAGTGGCGAAAAACTGTTTTTT CASRPQGASGEKLFF
TRBJ2-7 TRBV11-2 TRBD1 . TGTGCCAGCAGCCCCCTATCCGGGACAGCCTCCTACGAGCAGTACTTC CASSPLSGTASYEQYF
TRBJ1-4 TRBV4-1 . . TGCGCCAGCAGCCAAGGATGGGGGGGTGAAAAACTGTTTTTT CASSQGWGGEKLFF
TRBJ1-1 TRBV27 . . TGTGCCAGCAGTTCACAGGGAATGAACACTGAAGCTTTCTTT CASSSQGMNTEAFF
TRBJ2-1 TRBV7-2 . . TGTGCCAGCAGCTTACAGGCTTACAATGAGCAGTTCTTC CASSLQAYNEQFF
TRBJ2-5 TRBV27 TRBD1 . TGTGCCAGCAGTTACTCATTACAGGGGTCCCAAGAGACCCAGTACTTC CASSYSLQGSQETQYF
TRBJ2-7 TRBV27 TRBD2 . TGTGCCAGCAGCCCCTATAGCGGGACACTCTACGAGCAGTACTTC CASSPYSGTLYEQYF
TRBJ1-6 TRBV19 TRBD1 . TGTGCCAGTAGTCCCCGCGACAGGGGCAGTTCACCCCTCCACTTT CASSPRDRGSSPLHF
TRBJ2-1 TRBV5-1 . . TGCGCCAGCAGCTTGGGACAGTCCTACAATGAGCAGTTCTTC CASSLGQSYNEQFF
TRBJ2-3 TRBV10-1 TRBD2 . TGCGCCAGCAGTGAGTCGGGGACTAGCGCCTGTAGTTCAGATACGCAGTATTTT CASSESGTSACSSDTQYF
TRBJ1-1 TRBV7-9 . . TGTGCCAGCAGCTTCCCCGGGTCGAACACTGAAGCTTTCTTT CASSFPGSNTEAFF
TRBJ1-1 TRBV19 . once TGTGCCAGCTCAGCAGGCTTGAACACTGAAGCTTTCTTT CASSAGLNTEAFF
TRBJ1-6 TRBV4-2 TRBD1 . TGTGCCAGCAGCCAACACAGTTCACAGGGGGACTATAATTCACCCCTCCACTTT CASSQHSSQGDYNSPLHF
TRBJ1-5 TRBV19 TRBD1 . TGTGCCAGTAAAAGGGACAGGGAGGCTGGGCAGCCCCAGCATTTT CASKRDREAGQPQHF
TRBJ2-7 TRBV10-3 TRBD2 . TGTGCCATCAGTGAGTCAGAGAGCGGGAGATACGAGCAGTACTTC CAISESESGRYEQYF
TRBJ2-5 TRBV12-3/TRBV12-4 . . TGTGCCAGCAGTTACGCCCGCCGGGACTTTCAGTACTTC CASSYARRDFQYF
TRBJ1-1 TRBV5-1 . . TGCGCCAGCAGCTTGGATGGGGGGGAGTCCCGGGAAGCTTTCTTT CASSLDGGESREAFF
TRBJ2-7 TRBV18 TRBD2 . TGTGCCAGCTCACCACCCGCGGGAGGGCCGGGCGAGCAGTACTTC CASSPPAGGPGEQYF
TRBJ2-3 TRBV19 . once TGTGCCAGTAGTCCCGAGGTTAGCGGCACAGATACGCAGTATTTT CASSPEVSGTDTQYF
TRBJ2-1 TRBV7-3 TRBD2 . TGTGCCAGCAGCCCCAGCGGGAGCTCCTACAATGAGCAGTTCTTC CASSPSGSSYNEQFF
TRBJ1-1 TRBV5-5 TRBD1 . TGTGCCAGCGCTAGACAGGGGAACACTGAAGCTTTCTTT CASARQGNTEAFF
TRBJ2-1 TRBV4-2 TRBD2 . TGTGCCAGCAGCCAAGACCGTATGGCTAGCGGGAGAGGCAATGAGCAGTTCTTC CASSQDRMASGRGNEQFF
TRBJ2-3 TRBV5-1 . . TGCGCCAGCAGCCGGGACACCACAGATACGCAGTATTTT CASSRDTTDTQYF
TRBJ2-3 TRBV27 TRBD1 . TGTGCCAGCAGCAGGACAGGGGCCGATACGCAGTATTTT CASSRTGADTQYF
TRBJ2-7 TRBV5-1 TRBD2 . TGCGCCAGCAGCCCGGGAGGCGGAAGCTCCTACGAGCAGTACTTC CASSPGGGSSYEQYF
TRBJ2-1 TRBV5-4 . . TGTGCCAGCAGCGGACTCACCCGCACGGTAAATGAGCAGTTCTTC CASSGLTRTVNEQFF
TRBJ2-5 TRBV6-1 . once TGTGCCAGCAGTGAGGGGGGGCATCAAGAGACCCAGTACTTC CASSEGGHQETQYF
TRBJ2-2 TRBV9 . . TGTGCCAGCAGCGTATCACCAGGGGTAAACACCGGGGAGCTGTTTTTT CASSVSPGVNTGELFF
TRBJ1-5 TRBV9 TRBD1 . TGTGCCAGCAGCGCCGAAGGGACAGCCAATCAGCCCCAGCATTTT CASSAEGTANQPQHF
TRBJ1-3 TRBV11-2 . . TGTGCCAGCAGCTTAGTACGGGGCTCTGGAAACACCATATATTTT CASSLVRGSGNTIYF
TRBJ2-3 TRBV4-2 TRBD2 . TGTGCCAGCAGCCAAGTAACTGGCGGGGGGGCCCCGCGCACAGATACGCAGTATTTT CASSQVTGGGAPRTDTQYF
TRBJ2-7 TRBV7-8 . . TGTGCCAGCAGCTTAACCTCGGGATCCTACGAGCAGTACTTC CASSLTSGSYEQYF
TRBJ2-3 TRBV4-2 . . TGTGCCAGCAGCCATCGGGAACTCACAGATACGCAGTATTTT CASSHRELTDTQYF
TRBJ1-1 TRBV5-1 . few TGCGCCAGCATTTCGGGCGGGTCGAACACTGAAGCTTTCTTT CASISGGSNTEAFF
TRBJ1-5 TRBV19 . . TGTGCCAGTAGTATTGCGGGAACAGCTTATAGCAATCAGCCCCAGCATTTT CASSIAGTAYSNQPQHF
TRBJ1-1 TRBV2 . . TGTGCCAGCAGTGAACGGGGGAAAGCTTTCTTT CASSERGKAFF
TRBJ1-2 TRBV2 TRBD1 . TGTGCCAGCAGTGGCCCGGACAGGGTTTACTATGGCTACACCTTC CASSGPDRVYYGYTF
TRBJ2-7 TRBV6-1 TRBD1 . TGTGCCAGCAGTGAAGACGTCAGGGGGCAAGAGCAGTACTTC CASSEDVRGQEQYF
TRBJ2-5 TRBV6-5 . . TGTGCCAGCAGTTCCTTCGGGACACAAGAGACCCAGTACTTC CASSSFGTQETQYF
TRBJ1-1 TRBV7-9 TRBD1 once TGTGCCAGCAGCTTAGGGGACAGGGGGGACACTGAAGCTTTCTTT CASSLGDRGDTEAFF
TRBJ2-7 TRBV28 . . TGTGCCAGCAGTTCAATCGGGTTCCCCTACGAGCAGTACTTC CASSSIGFPYEQYF
TRBJ2-4 TRBV19 . many TGTGCCAGTAGTAGCCAAGGGGTAGCCAAAAACATTCAGTACTTC CASSSQGVAKNIQYF
TRBJ1-2 TRBV19 TRBD1 . TGTGCCAGTAGGACGACAGGGGCCTTAAACTATGGCTACACCTTC CASRTTGALNYGYTF